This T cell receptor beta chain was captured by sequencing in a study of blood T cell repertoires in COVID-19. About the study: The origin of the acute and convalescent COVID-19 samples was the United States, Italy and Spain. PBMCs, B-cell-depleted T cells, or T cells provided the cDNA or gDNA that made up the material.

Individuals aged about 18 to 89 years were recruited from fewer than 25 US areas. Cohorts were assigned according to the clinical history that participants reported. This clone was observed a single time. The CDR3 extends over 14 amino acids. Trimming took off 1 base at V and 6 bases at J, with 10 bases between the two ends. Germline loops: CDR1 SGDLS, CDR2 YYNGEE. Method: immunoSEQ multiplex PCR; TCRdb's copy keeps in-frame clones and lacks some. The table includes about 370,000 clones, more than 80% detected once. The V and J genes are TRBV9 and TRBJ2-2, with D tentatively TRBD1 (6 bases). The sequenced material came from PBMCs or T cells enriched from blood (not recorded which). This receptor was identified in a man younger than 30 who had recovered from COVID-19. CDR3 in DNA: TGTGCCAGCAGCGTACAGGGGCTGGCCGGGGAGCTGTTTTTT. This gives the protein CASSVQGLAGELFF.